The clone carrying this T cell receptor beta chain has a handful of counts. 13 Jbeta primers and 60 Vbeta primers were used for the PCR. Clones were read by immunoSEQ multiplex PCR, and TCRdb kept only the in-frame ones, dropping some. The table lists 98,000 or so clones, 76% of them singletons. The sample originates from a study of cytomegalovirus exposure and HLA in healthy donors. CDR1 is MDHEN, CDR2 SYDVKM, per germline. The CDR3 has 14 residues. With V trimmed by 5 bases and J by 8 bases, 8 bases remained unmatched. The sequencing input was PBMCs. The chain employs TRBV28 and TRBJ1-4; 7 nucleotides agree with TRBD1. This TCR was recovered from a man aged 40-49 years in good health and CMV-seronegative. CDR3 loop: CASSHDRVGEKLFF. CDR3 sequence (DNA): TGTGCCAGCAGTCACGACAGGGTCGGAGAAAAACTGTTTTTT.